These 25 T cell receptor beta chains originate from one sample sequenced in a study of beta chain features in type 1 diabetes. General study findings and limits: TCRB CDR3s were moderately but significantly shorter in Type 1 diabetes patients in all four CD4+ subsets.

Their recognized antigens are unknown. The isolated RNA, all of it, was reverse transcribed, so expressed TCRB transcripts were what got sequenced. TCRdb's copy holds only in-frame clones and misses some; the assay was immunoSEQ multiplex PCR. The sample yields 640,000 or so clones, roughly 13% seen once. Material for sequencing was naive CD4+ T cells from blood. The receptors come from a man aged 18 to 29 with type 1 diabetes.

This chain uses TRBV19 with TRBJ1-2; D perhaps matches TRBD1 (6 bases). The length of the CDR3 is 13 residues. Looked up from germline, CDR1 is LNHDA and CDR2 is SQIVND (reference sequence). V lost 5 bases to trimming and J lost 5 bases, with 12 bases between them. CDR3 region: CASSLDRGYGYTF. CDR3 DNA sequence: TGTGCCAGTAGTTTGGACAGAGGGTATGGCTACACCTTC.

The chain joins TRBV4-2 to TRBJ2-7, with TRBD1 identical over 12 bases. In germline, CDR1 is LGHNA, CDR2 YNFKEQ. The junction had 16 bases not matched to a gene; V was cut back by 10 bases and J by 6 bases. The length of the CDR3 is 16 residues. The CDR3 DNA reads as TGTGCCACTTCAAAACCCCAGGGACAGGGGGCTGGCGAGCAGTACTTC. Encoded protein: CATSKPQGQGAGEQYF.

This clone has a handful of counts. The chain has TRBV10-3 and TRBJ2-3, with TRBD2 matching 9 bases. Germline trimming cut 5 bases from V and 1 base from J; bases unmatched to any gene: 10. The CDR3 runs to 17 residues. The germline gives CDR1 ENHRY, CDR2 SYGVKD. CDR3 amino acids: CAISNVAGAAGTDTQYF. CDR3 coding DNA: TGTGCCATCAGTAATGTAGCGGGAGCGGCTGGCACAGATACGCAGTATTTT.

This chain connects TRBV9 to TRBJ1-6; no reliable D call. The CDR3 covers 13 residues. Germline assignment: CDR1 SGDLS and CDR2 YYNGEE. V gave up 3 bases and J gave up 8 bases, with 9 bases separating them. In nucleotides, the CDR3 is TGTGCCAGCAGCGCTGGGCTGGATTCACCCCTCCACTTT. Residues: CASSAGLDSPLHF.

This clone turned up a few times. The rearrangement joins TRBV5-6 to TRBJ1-5, with D uncertain. The germline CDR1 and CDR2 sequences are SGHDT and YYEEEE. This CDR3 region has 13 residues. V lost 4 bases, J lost 0 bases, and 5 bases lay in between. The CDR3 sequence is CASSLNSNQPQHF. The CDR3, as DNA: TGTGCCAGCAGCCTGAATAGCAATCAGCCCCAGCATTTT.

The chain combines TRBV30 with TRBJ2-3; either TRBD1 or TRBD2 may supply D (6 bases each). The CDR3 is 13 residues long. V was cut by 4 bases and J by 4 bases, with 12 bases left in between. Germline loops: CDR1 GTSNPN, CDR2 SVGIG (reference sequence). In DNA, the CDR3 is TGTGCCTGGACGTACGGGGGCGCAGATACGCAGTATTTT. Translating gives CAWTYGGADTQYF.

This clone was recorded at least ten times. The CDR3 spells CASSLAATQYF. DNA of the CDR3: TGTGCCAGCAGCTTAGCCGCGACGCAGTATTTT. The V gene is TRBV7-9, the J gene TRBJ2-3, with D uncertain. With 0 bases removed from V and 9 bases from J, the gap between germline ends came to 4 bases. CDR3 length equals 11 residues. Looked up from germline, CDR1 is SEHNR and CDR2 is FQNEAQ (reference sequence).

This clone came up a few times. This rearrangement joins TRBV5-1 to TRBJ2-5, with D perhaps matching TRBD1 (6 bases). CDR1 is SGHRS and CDR2 is YFSETQ in the germline V gene. V lost 2 bases, J lost 2 bases, and 10 bases lay in between. The CDR3 is made up of 14 amino acids. For the CDR3, the DNA is TGCGCCAGCAGCTTTTCAGGGGATCAAGAGACCCAGTACTTC. Amino acids: CASSFSGDQETQYF.

Details on this clone: The sample carries other DNA sequences with the same CDR3. The chain carries TRBV7-2 and TRBJ2-5; D not certain. Trimming took off 5 bases at V and 5 bases at J, with 6 bases between the two ends. The V gene's germline CDR1 is SGHTA and CDR2 FQGNSA. The CDR3 covers 11 residues. The CDR3 bases are TGTGCCAGCAGCAGTCGGGAGACCCAGTACTTC. As protein: CASSSRETQYF.

This clone turned up a few times. V and J are TRBV29-1 and TRBJ2-2; tentative D call: TRBD1 (7 bases). The germline V gene encodes CDR1 SQVTM and CDR2 ANQGSEA. V was clipped by 4 bases and J by 5 bases, with 17 bases between them. This CDR3 has 15 residues. CDR3 sequence reads: CSVATEGAQTGELFF. Here the CDR3 DNA reads TGCAGCGTTGCCACGGAGGGGGCACAGACCGGGGAGCTGTTTTTT.

The rearrangement uses TRBV7-2 and TRBJ2-1; weak D call: TRBD2 (5 bases). CDR1 and CDR2 (germline): SGHTA, FQGNSA. Trimming removed 5 bases at V and 3 bases at J, with 14 bases between. The CDR3 has 15 amino acids. CDR3 amino acids: CASSELAQVYNEQFF. The DNA for the CDR3 is TGTGCCAGCAGCGAGCTAGCTCAGGTCTACAATGAGCAGTTCTTC.

This clone was detected only a few times. This sequence joins TRBV10-3 and TRBJ2-5; TRBD1 aligns across 7 bases. Germline V lookup: CDR1 ENHRY, CDR2 SYGVKD. This CDR3 region has 14 residues. The V segment lost 3 bases and the J segment 9 bases; nucleotides outside the gene matches: 10. CDR3 nucleotide sequence: TGTGCCATCAGTGATGTGGGACAGCCCGCGGCCCAGTACTTC. As protein: CAISDVGQPAAQYF.

A few counts support this clone. The V and J genes are TRBV5-6 and TRBJ1-6; D gene ambiguous. This CDR3 contains 15 residues. V lost 2 bases and J lost 10, with 16 bases in between. CDR1 SGHDT and CDR2 YYEEEE come from the germline V gene. This CDR3 reads CASSFRVTVGSPLHF. The CDR3, as DNA: TGTGCCAGCAGCTTTCGAGTCACGGTCGGGTCACCCCTCCACTTT.

The rearrangement joins TRBV5-4 to TRBJ2-3; 10 positions match TRBD2. With 3 bases clipped from V and 14 bases from J, the junction kept 18 bases outside the gene matches. The CDR3 is 16 amino acids. Germline CDR1 SGHNT, CDR2 YYREEE (reference sequence). The CDR3 DNA sequence: TGTGCCAGCAGCTCAGCGGGAGGGCCCCCATTATATCTTCCGTATTTT. It is translated as CASSSAGGPPLYLPYF.

The chain is built from TRBV2 and TRBJ1-4, with no clear D. The CDR3 is 11 amino acids. V was shortened by 3 bases and J by 6 bases, with 2 bases between the two germline ends. The germline V gene has CDR1 SNHLY and CDR2 FYNNEI. CDR3 in DNA: TGTGCCAGCAGTGAGCATGAAAAACTGTTTTTT. Protein product: CASSEHEKLFF.

This chain joins TRBV4-3 and TRBJ1-2; D unresolved. Germline V gene lookup returns CDR1 LGHNA and CDR2 YSLEER. The V end lost 2 bases, the J end lost 4 bases, and 20 bases lay between the germline ends. The CDR3 consists of 17 residues. CDR3 nucleotides: TGCGCCAGCAGCCAATCGAAGAGTTCACGGGTTTTCTATGGCTACACCTTC. Translating gives CASSQSKSSRVFYGYTF.

There are a few counts of this clone. The chain links TRBV5-4 to TRBJ1-4; D might be TRBD1 (6 bases). V was clipped by 4 bases and J by 5 bases, with 18 bases between them. CDR1 and CDR2 from the germline V gene are SGHNT and YYREEE (reference sequence). The CDR3 covers 16 residues. The CDR3 here is CASSPSVGRGNEKLFF. Written as DNA, the CDR3 is TGTGCCAGCAGCCCGAGTGTCGGGAGGGGGAATGAAAAACTGTTTTTT.

This clone was seen a few times. The rearrangement links TRBV5-1 to TRBJ1-2; tentatively, D is TRBD1 (6 bases). This CDR3 is built from 16 residues. The V end was cut by 4 bases, the J end by 0 bases, with 16 bases between. Looked up from germline, CDR1 is SGHRS and CDR2 is YFSETQ. The CDR3 loop reads CASSHGQLLANYGYTF. The DNA for the CDR3 is TGCGCCAGCAGCCACGGACAGCTGCTAGCTAACTATGGCTACACCTTC.

The sample holds one count of this clone. The chain uses TRBV14 and TRBJ2-1, with D hard to call. This CDR3 contains 17 residues. Trimming stripped 0 bases from V and 5 bases from J, with 17 bases between. Per germline, CDR1 SGHDN and CDR2 FVKESK. As DNA, the CDR3 is TGTGCCAGCAGCCAAGATCGCCGGCTGTTGGGCCACAATGAGCAGTTCTTC. Its protein product is CASSQDRRLLGHNEQFF.

This clone turned up a few times. In DNA form, the CDR3 reads TGTGCCAGCAGCTTAGAAGGGACACTCGATCAGCCCCAGCATTTT. It yields the protein CASSLEGTLDQPQHF. The chain recombines TRBV7-2 with TRBJ1-5; D might be TRBD1 (6 bases). The CDR3 runs 15 residues. Between the trimmed V and J ends, which lost 1 base and 5 bases, there was a span of 12 bases. Germline V gene lookup returns CDR1 SGHTA and CDR2 FQGNSA.

Concerning this clone itself: The identical CDR3 is also encoded by other nucleotide sequences in the sample. The genes are TRBV7-2 and TRBJ1-5; D not resolved. Germline V CDR1 and CDR2: SGHTA, FQGNSA. The V end lost 6 bases, the J end lost 1 base, and 7 bases lay between the germline ends. This CDR3 spans 13 amino acids. The CDR3 loop reads CASSLDSNQPQHF. CDR3 DNA: TGTGCCAGCAGTTTGGACAGCAATCAGCCCCAGCATTTT.

This clone was counted a few times. The chain employs TRBV15 and TRBJ1-1, with D tentatively TRBD1 (5 bases). Germline CDR1 LNHNV, CDR2 YYDKDF (reference sequence). Trimming took off 5 bases at V and 5 bases at J, with 15 bases between the two ends. The CDR3 spans 14 residues. CDR3 loop: CATSQDSRRTEAFF. DNA of the CDR3: TGTGCCACCAGCCAAGACAGTCGGAGGACTGAAGCTTTCTTT.

The chain recombines TRBV15 with TRBJ1-2; unclear D gene. Trimming took off 5 bases at V and 3 bases at J, with 19 bases between the two ends. Germline-derived CDR1 and CDR2 are LNHNV and YYDKDF (reference sequence). The length of the CDR3 is 16 residues. The CDR3 loop is CATSEGVRAQYYGYTF. DNA of the CDR3: TGTGCCACCAGCGAGGGTGTGAGGGCGCAGTACTATGGCTACACCTTC.

This rearrangement joins TRBV7-2 to TRBJ1-5, with D unclear. CDR1 SGHTA and CDR2 FQGNSA come from the germline V gene. Trimming pared 1 base from V and 6 bases from J, leaving 16 bases between. CDR3 length: 16 amino acids. The CDR3 region has the DNA TGTGCCAGCAGCTTAGAGGGCGCCGGTCTGGGTCAGCCCCAGCATTTT. Translating gives CASSLEGAGLGQPQHF.

This clone occurred a few times. This chain links TRBV4-1 with TRBJ2-1; D tentatively reads TRBD1 or TRBD2 (5 bases each). CDR3 length: 22 residues. Deletions cut 2 bases from V and 0 bases from J, with 29 bases between. From germline, CDR1 is MGHRA and CDR2 YSYEKL. As DNA, the CDR3 is TGCGCCAGCAGCCAATTTCCGATTTCTATGTCTAACCGGGACCACTCCTACAATGAGCAGTTCTTC. It specifies CASSQFPISMSNRDHSYNEQFF.